This is a list of T cell receptor beta chains from one sample in a study of T cells in localized non-small cell lung cancer. The data were produced by immunoSEQ multiplex PCR, yet TCRdb's version contains in-frame clones alone and is incomplete. Altogether 25,000 to 35,000 clones are present, 80% being singletons, with the ten largest covering about 15%. This specimen was peripheral blood, taken before any cancer treatment. Receptor source: a male donor at least 60 years old with stage III squamous cell lung carcinoma. Each CDR3 is given with its conserved first and last residue. Fields, in order: J gene, D gene, clone size, V gene, CDR3 protein, CDR3 DNA. A D gene is named only where the DNA matches it firmly. Clone size, where shown, is once, few, many, or a class for clones that have expanded.

j_gene: TRBJ2-1; d_gene: TRBD1; abundance: NA; v_gene: TRBV7-3; CDR3aa: CASSKQGAKNEQFF; CDR3nt: TGTGCCAGCAGCAAACAGGGGGCAAAAAATGAGCAGTTCTTC
j_gene: TRBJ2-1; d_gene: TRBD2; abundance: NA; v_gene: TRBV7-3; CDR3aa: CASSARTSGDNEQFF; CDR3nt: TGTGCCAGCAGCGCCCGGACTAGCGGGGACAATGAGCAGTTCTTC
j_gene: TRBJ2-7; d_gene: TRBD2; abundance: few; v_gene: TRBV4-3; CDR3aa: CASSQDPTSAEQYF; CDR3nt: TGCGCCAGCAGCCAAGATCCAACTAGCGCCGAGCAGTACTTC
j_gene: TRBJ1-6; d_gene: NA; abundance: few; v_gene: TRBV6-5; CDR3aa: CASSYMGTAGSPLHF; CDR3nt: TGTGCCAGCAGTTACATGGGGACGGCTGGCTCACCCCTCCACTTT
j_gene: TRBJ1-2; d_gene: NA; abundance: medium-sized; v_gene: TRBV4-3; CDR3aa: CASSQDMAAANYGYTF; CDR3nt: TGCGCCAGCAGCCAAGATATGGCCGCAGCTAACTATGGCTACACCTTC
j_gene: TRBJ2-5; d_gene: TRBD2; abundance: NA; v_gene: TRBV9; CDR3aa: CASSQLAGELGETQYF; CDR3nt: TGTGCCAGCAGCCAACTAGCGGGCGAACTGGGAGAGACCCAGTACTTC
j_gene: TRBJ1-2; d_gene: NA; abundance: NA; v_gene: TRBV28; CDR3aa: CASSLEGEPLLGDGYTF; CDR3nt: TGTGCCAGCAGTCTTGAAGGGGAACCCCTCTTGGGCGATGGCTACACCTTC
j_gene: TRBJ2-7; d_gene: TRBD2; abundance: NA; v_gene: TRBV29-1; CDR3aa: CSVEDGLAGHYEQYF; CDR3nt: TGCAGCGTTGAAGACGGCCTAGCGGGCCACTACGAGCAGTACTTC
j_gene: TRBJ2-7; d_gene: TRBD2; abundance: NA; v_gene: TRBV10-3; CDR3aa: CAISEWREEDEQYF; CDR3nt: TGTGCCATCAGTGAGTGGCGGGAGGAAGACGAGCAGTACTTC
j_gene: TRBJ2-1; d_gene: TRBD2; abundance: NA; v_gene: TRBV6-4; CDR3aa: CASSDSGGHSEQFF; CDR3nt: TGTGCCAGCAGTGACTCGGGAGGGCACAGTGAGCAGTTCTTC
j_gene: TRBJ2-7; d_gene: NA; abundance: NA; v_gene: TRBV7-8; CDR3aa: CASSVRPVGYEQYF; CDR3nt: TGTGCCAGCAGCGTGAGGCCCGTCGGCTACGAGCAGTACTTC
j_gene: TRBJ2-3; d_gene: NA; abundance: NA; v_gene: TRBV7-2; CDR3aa: CASSLGSYRDTQYF; CDR3nt: TGTGCCAGCAGCTTAGGATCTTACAGAGATACGCAGTATTTT
j_gene: TRBJ2-5; d_gene: NA; abundance: NA; v_gene: TRBV7-2; CDR3aa: CASSFLGRRQETQYF; CDR3nt: TGTGCCAGCAGCTTCCTGGGGCGGAGGCAAGAGACCCAGTACTTC
j_gene: TRBJ1-3; d_gene: NA; abundance: NA; v_gene: TRBV2; CDR3aa: CASSVISGNTIYF; CDR3nt: TGTGCCAGCAGCGTAATCTCTGGAAACACCATATATTTT
j_gene: TRBJ1-2; d_gene: NA; abundance: few; v_gene: TRBV20-1; CDR3aa: CSASKGGGYTF; CDR3nt: TGCAGTGCTAGCAAAGGGGGTGGCTACACCTTC
j_gene: TRBJ2-2; d_gene: NA; abundance: NA; v_gene: TRBV7-2; CDR3aa: CASRTGQTNTGELFF; CDR3nt: TGTGCCAGCAGGACCGGACAGACGAACACCGGGGAGCTGTTTTTT
j_gene: TRBJ2-1; d_gene: NA; abundance: NA; v_gene: TRBV7-9; CDR3aa: CASLGRNEQFF; CDR3nt: TGTGCCAGCCTAGGCAGAAATGAGCAGTTCTTC
j_gene: TRBJ1-2; d_gene: NA; abundance: NA; v_gene: TRBV6-1; CDR3aa: CASSEAYDGYTF; CDR3nt: TGTGCCAGCAGTGAAGCTTACGATGGCTACACCTTC
j_gene: TRBJ2-4; d_gene: NA; abundance: NA; v_gene: TRBV11-1; CDR3aa: CASSFSSPAKNIQYF; CDR3nt: TGTGCCAGCAGCTTCTCCTCCCCCGCCAAAAACATTCAGTACTTC
j_gene: TRBJ2-2; d_gene: NA; abundance: few; v_gene: TRBV2; CDR3aa: CASSEQGIGTGELFF; CDR3nt: TGTGCCAGCAGTGAACAGGGTATTGGCACCGGGGAGCTGTTTTTT
j_gene: TRBJ2-7; d_gene: NA; abundance: NA; v_gene: TRBV5-5; CDR3aa: CASSQTYSYEQYF; CDR3nt: TGTGCCAGCAGCCAGACCTACTCCTACGAGCAGTACTTC
j_gene: TRBJ2-5; d_gene: NA; abundance: NA; v_gene: TRBV7-2; CDR3aa: CASSLSPQETQYF; CDR3nt: TGTGCCAGCAGCTTATCCCCCCAAGAGACCCAGTACTTC
j_gene: TRBJ2-3; d_gene: NA; abundance: NA; v_gene: TRBV5-1; CDR3aa: CASSLGLGRGTDTQYF; CDR3nt: TGCGCCAGCAGCTTGGGTCTGGGAAGGGGCACAGATACGCAGTATTTT
j_gene: TRBJ2-5; d_gene: TRBD1; abundance: once; v_gene: TRBV5-1; CDR3aa: CASRERTGGEETQYF; CDR3nt: TGCGCCAGCAGAGAACGGACAGGTGGGGAAGAGACCCAGTACTTC
j_gene: TRBJ2-3; d_gene: NA; abundance: NA; v_gene: TRBV5-8; CDR3aa: CASSLGRSLPTDTQYF; CDR3nt: TGTGCCAGCAGCTTGGGTCGTAGCCTTCCCACAGATACGCAGTATTTT
j_gene: TRBJ2-5; d_gene: NA; abundance: once; v_gene: TRBV28; CDR3aa: CASTGYQETQYF; CDR3nt: TGTGCCAGCACAGGTTATCAAGAGACCCAGTACTTC
j_gene: TRBJ2-3; d_gene: TRBD2; abundance: NA; v_gene: TRBV7-9; CDR3aa: CASSHIAGGHETQYF; CDR3nt: TGTGCCAGCAGCCACATAGCGGGGGGCCACGAGACGCAGTATTTT
j_gene: TRBJ1-2; d_gene: NA; abundance: NA; v_gene: TRBV7-2; CDR3aa: CASTRGSQTNYGYTF; CDR3nt: TGTGCCAGCACCCGAGGCAGCCAGACTAACTATGGCTACACCTTC
j_gene: TRBJ2-6; d_gene: NA; abundance: NA; v_gene: TRBV11-3; CDR3aa: CASSQNSGANVLTF; CDR3nt: TGTGCCAGCAGCCAAAACTCTGGGGCCAACGTCCTGACTTTC
j_gene: TRBJ2-7; d_gene: NA; abundance: NA; v_gene: TRBV7-8; CDR3aa: CASSLAGRTYEQYF; CDR3nt: TGTGCCAGCAGCTTAGCGGGTAGAACCTACGAGCAGTACTTC
j_gene: TRBJ1-5; d_gene: TRBD1; abundance: NA; v_gene: TRBV18; CDR3aa: CASSLGQGRNQPQHF; CDR3nt: TGTGCCAGCTCACTTGGACAGGGACGGAATCAGCCCCAGCATTTT
j_gene: TRBJ2-7; d_gene: TRBD2; abundance: few; v_gene: TRBV29-1; CDR3aa: CSVEDGLAGHYEQYF; CDR3nt: TGCAGCGTTGAAGACGGCCTAGCGGGCCACTACGAGCAGTACTTC
j_gene: TRBJ2-5; d_gene: TRBD2; abundance: NA; v_gene: TRBV11-2; CDR3aa: CASSSLAGGVGQETQYF; CDR3nt: TGTGCCAGCAGCTCACTAGCGGGGGGAGTGGGACAAGAGACCCAGTACTTC
j_gene: TRBJ1-5; d_gene: NA; abundance: NA; v_gene: TRBV10-3; CDR3aa: CAISETLGTLPDSNQPQHF; CDR3nt: TGTGCCATCAGTGAGACACTCGGCACGCTTCCGGATAGCAATCAGCCCCAGCATTTT
j_gene: TRBJ2-5; d_gene: NA; abundance: NA; v_gene: TRBV6-5; CDR3aa: CAVRTTGLETQYF; CDR3nt: TGTGCCGTCCGAACGACAGGTCTGGAGACCCAGTACTTC
j_gene: TRBJ2-1; d_gene: NA; abundance: NA; v_gene: TRBV28; CDR3aa: CASSLLGGRGGEQFF; CDR3nt: TGTGCCAGCAGTTTACTTGGGGGACGGGGCGGTGAGCAGTTCTTC
j_gene: TRBJ1-5; d_gene: NA; abundance: NA; v_gene: TRBV30; CDR3aa: CAWAGTDHQPQHF; CDR3nt: TGTGCCTGGGCAGGGACGGACCATCAGCCCCAGCATTTT
j_gene: TRBJ1-5; d_gene: NA; abundance: NA; v_gene: TRBV7-9; CDR3aa: CASSSGGGQGYQPQHF; CDR3nt: TGTGCCAGCAGCTCGGGAGGGGGGCAGGGGTATCAGCCCCAGCATTTT
j_gene: TRBJ1-5; d_gene: NA; abundance: NA; v_gene: TRBV2; CDR3aa: CASARGNSNQPQHF; CDR3nt: TGTGCCAGCGCGAGGGGGAATAGCAATCAGCCCCAGCATTTT
j_gene: TRBJ2-5; d_gene: NA; abundance: NA; v_gene: TRBV5-4; CDR3aa: CASSIQSGGQETQYF; CDR3nt: TGCGCCAGCAGCATACAAAGTGGCGGTCAAGAGACCCAGTACTTC
j_gene: TRBJ2-5; d_gene: NA; abundance: NA; v_gene: TRBV9; CDR3aa: CASTEGGLIQETQYF; CDR3nt: TGTGCCAGCACTGAGGGGGGCTTGATCCAAGAGACCCAGTACTTC
j_gene: TRBJ2-1; d_gene: TRBD2; abundance: few; v_gene: TRBV28; CDR3aa: CASSLPTSGGERSYNEQFF; CDR3nt: TGTGCCAGCAGTTTACCCACTAGCGGGGGGGAGCGCTCCTACAATGAGCAGTTCTTC
j_gene: TRBJ2-1; d_gene: TRBD2; abundance: NA; v_gene: TRBV2; CDR3aa: CASSVSSGNFRGNEQFF; CDR3nt: TGTGCCAGCAGTGTGTCTAGCGGGAATTTTCGGGGGAATGAGCAGTTCTTC
j_gene: TRBJ1-5; d_gene: NA; abundance: NA; v_gene: TRBV6-6; CDR3aa: CASRGQSGHQPQHF; CDR3nt: TGTGCCAGCAGGGGGCAGTCGGGGCATCAGCCCCAGCATTTT
j_gene: TRBJ1-5; d_gene: NA; abundance: NA; v_gene: TRBV6-1; CDR3aa: CASSEASVVGRSNQPQHF; CDR3nt: TGTGCCAGCAGTGAAGCATCGGTAGTAGGGCGGAGCAATCAGCCCCAGCATTTT
j_gene: TRBJ1-2; d_gene: NA; abundance: NA; v_gene: TRBV20-1; CDR3aa: CSALDNYGYTF; CDR3nt: TGCAGTGCCCTAGATAACTATGGCTACACCTTC
j_gene: TRBJ1-1; d_gene: TRBD1; abundance: NA; v_gene: TRBV18; CDR3aa: CASSPPTGLVTEAFF; CDR3nt: TGTGCCAGCTCACCACCGACAGGGTTGGTCACTGAAGCTTTCTTT
j_gene: TRBJ1-1; d_gene: TRBD1; abundance: NA; v_gene: TRBV6-5; CDR3aa: CASSYGQGRRYTEAFF; CDR3nt: TGTGCCAGCAGTTACGGACAGGGGAGAAGGTACACTGAAGCTTTCTTT
j_gene: TRBJ1-1; d_gene: NA; abundance: once; v_gene: TRBV10-3; CDR3aa: CAIRAGPQNTEAFF; CDR3nt: TGTGCCATCAGAGCGGGCCCCCAGAACACTGAAGCTTTCTTT
j_gene: TRBJ2-7; d_gene: TRBD1; abundance: once; v_gene: TRBV6-6; CDR3aa: CASSYDRQGSGEQYF; CDR3nt: TGTGCCAGCAGTTACGATCGACAGGGTAGTGGCGAGCAGTACTTC